The present entry profiles one T cell receptor beta chain with its context. This clonotype was seen a single time. No antigen is known for it. A much larger clonotype is one base distant, so this may be a read error. This specimen comes from a study of T cells after yellow fever vaccination (dated by TCRdb to the late 2010s). Broadly, across the study: Libraries from fractions with low cell numbers were prepared with the SMART-Seq v4 Ultra Low Input RNA kit. The cohort comprised two healthy male donors, one aged 18 to 30 and one aged 30 to 40 years. To follow T-cell clones before and after primary and booster YFV17D yellow fever vaccination, bulk TCR alpha and beta repertoires were sequenced over time. Blood samples were taken at several timepoints before and after primary and secondary immunization, and bulk PBMC replicates and cell subsets were isolated. What the study reported, not specific to this receptor: Computational filtering was required because FACS-sorted repertoires could contain abundant contaminating clonotypes from the bulk population. Compared with the primary T-cell response, the secondary T-cell response was weaker but faster, peaking on day 5 rather than day 15. A small fraction of clonotypes appeared in both the CD4 and CD8 compartments, likely as a result of convergent recombination. Most clones expanded after primary vaccination (almost 97% of CD4 and over 80% of CD8) were re-detected after the booster, suggesting that broad memory maintenance occurred. Because only a couple of donors were included in the study, the extent to which the findings can be generalized is limited.

The germline V gene encodes CDR1 KGHSH and CDR2 LQKENI. The CDR3, from cysteine to phenylalanine, totals 13 residues. Solely the CDR3 DNA is kept, with 39 bases framed from the first base. TCRdb lists the instrument as Illumina NovaSeq 6000. TCR cDNA was made using 5'RACE template switching, a step that added a universal primer site and unique molecular identifiers. Priming for cDNA synthesis came from both the TCR alpha and TCR beta constant segments. Library amplification used two PCR steps, and the second PCR step added sample barcodes and sequencing adapters. Sequencing of libraries was done on Illumina HiSeq 2500 (2x100 bp) or NovaSeq (2x150 bp). In the source study's methods: MIGEC handled demultiplexing of reads and collapsing into UMI consensus sequences, while MiXCR performed V(D)J alignment. Clonotypes responding to the vaccine were identified with edgeR on replicate PBMC samples, with the criteria of FDR below 0.01 and a log2 fold change above 5 up to day 15. Each bulk clonotype received a CD4 or CD8 identity based on whether the sequenced CD4 or CD8 repertoire contained that clonotype at higher abundance. TCRdb handled the public reads itself, with Q25 trimming in fastp and clone calling in MiXCR, and kept productive beta chains. Each record represents a unique CDR3 protein, reported with the most common genes and DNA among its rows. TCRdb assigned the V and J calls; the authors' analysis was not used. The sample table lists 350,000 to 450,000 distinct CDR3 sequences, roughly a sixth of them with a count of one. Roughly a sixth of the sample belongs to the ten largest clones.

In the paper's terms, the treatment or condition label means: live attenuated yellow fever vaccine strain. Two biological replicates of bulk PBMCs were collected at each blood-draw timepoint. A standard Ficoll-Paque protocol was used to isolate PBMCs from peripheral blood. TriZol was used to extract RNA from bulk PBMCs, from CD4 and CD8 fractions, and from dextramer-positive and dextramer-negative fractions. The receptor comes from a man between 18 and 35 years old who received the YFV17D yellow fever vaccine. The sample consisted of PBMCs, taken before the yellow fever booster vaccination. The V and J segments used are TRBV18 and TRBJ1-1; the D gene cannot be resolved reliably. The CDR3 region reads CASSPEMNSEAFF. The DNA sequence follows: TGTGCCAGCTCACCAGAGATGAACTCTGAAGCTTTCTTT.